These 18 T cell receptor beta chains were all obtained from the same sample, sequenced in a study of cytomegalovirus exposure and HLA in healthy donors. The primer mix had 60 Vbeta and 13 Jbeta primers. Measured with immunoSEQ multiplex PCR; TCRdb has only the in-frame clones, and not every one. The sample contains under 200,000 clones, about four fifths of which appear only once. The specimen sequenced was PBMCs. These receptors all come from a man in his thirties or forties in good health and CMV-seronegative.

This clone was seen only once. This chain uses TRBV11-2 with TRBJ2-5, with TRBD2 matching 8 bases. J was trimmed by 4 bases and V by 5 bases; bases with no gene match: 9. The CDR3 runs 15 residues. Germline V lookup: CDR1 SGHAT, CDR2 FQNNGV. CDR3 region: CASSPAGAGGETQYF. The CDR3 region has the DNA TGTGCCAGCAGCCCCGCGGGGGCGGGGGGAGAGACCCAGTACTTC.

The chain has TRBV5-1 and TRBJ2-2, with unresolved D. The CDR3 spans 15 residues. Between the trimmed V and J ends, which lost 0 bases and 1 base, there was a span of 7 bases. Per the germline V gene, CDR1 is SGHRS and CDR2 is YFSETQ. CDR3 nucleotides: TGCGCCAGCAGCTTGGGCTTCGGGAACACCGGGGAGCTGTTTTTT. Translating it yields CASSLGFGNTGELFF.

This chain links TRBV29-1 with TRBJ2-1; 8 bases agree with TRBD2. Germline V gene lookup returns CDR1 SQVTM and CDR2 ANQGSEA. The CDR3 runs 14 residues. Trimming cost V 7 bases and J 4 bases; bases outside gene matches: 9. The CDR3 DNA reads as TGCAGCGCCAGAGGCGGACTAGCTTACAATGAGCAGTTCTTC. Its protein product is CSARGGLAYNEQFF.

The genes are TRBV18 and TRBJ1-4; a possible D gene is TRBD1 (6 bases). The CDR3 is 17 residues long. Trimming stripped 1 base from V and 0 bases from J, with 12 bases between. Per the germline V gene, CDR1 is KGHSH and CDR2 is LQKENI. CDR3 region: CASSPRGGLATNEKLFF. The CDR3 region has the DNA TGTGCCAGCTCACCACGGGGGGGCCTCGCAACTAATGAAAAACTGTTTTTT.

The chain carries TRBV5-4 and TRBJ2-3, with D hard to call. With 0 bases removed from V and 0 bases from J, the gap between germline ends came to 17 bases. The CDR3 loop spans 18 amino acids. Germline CDR1 reads SGHNT; CDR2 reads YYREEE (reference sequence). CDR3 residues: CASSLDGSHLSSTDTQYF. The CDR3 coding sequence is TGTGCCAGCAGCTTGGACGGTTCCCACCTCTCTAGCACAGATACGCAGTATTTT.

This rearrangement joins TRBV9 to TRBJ2-1; TRBD2 matches 10 bases. The ends lost 4 bases at V and 1 base at J; junction bases unmatched: 2. The germline CDR1 and CDR2 sequences are SGDLS and YYNGEE. CDR3 length: 15 amino acids. The CDR3 sequence is CASSLAGDSYNEQFF. CDR3 nucleotides: TGTGCCAGCAGCCTAGCGGGAGATTCCTACAATGAGCAGTTCTTC. Full variable domain (missing parts from reference TRBV9 and TRBJ2-1): DSGVTQTPKHLITATGQRVTLRCSPRSGDLSVYWYQQSLDQGLQFLIQYYNGEERAKGNILERFSAQQFPDLHSELNLSSLELGDSALYFCASSLAGDSYNEQFFGPGTRLTVL.

The chain combines TRBV28 with TRBJ2-7; 8 bases line up with TRBD1. The CDR3 runs 15 residues. Germline-derived CDR1 and CDR2 are MDHEN and SYDVKM. The V gene end was trimmed by 6 bases and the J gene end by 2 bases; junction bases not matched to a gene: 9. Here the CDR3 reads CASRTGTGFPYEQYF. In DNA form, the CDR3 reads TGTGCCAGCAGGACCGGGACAGGTTTTCCCTACGAGCAGTACTTC. The full variable domain, rest sourced from reference TRBV28 and TRBJ2-7, is DVKVTQSSRYLVKRTGEKVFLECVQDMDHENMFWYRQDPGLGLRLIYFSYDVKMKEKGDIPEGYSVSREKKERFSLILESASTNQTSMYLCASRTGTGFPYEQYFGPGTRLTVT.

This clone was detected a few times. This chain links TRBV7-2 with TRBJ1-4; D is ambiguous. The length of the CDR3 is 14 residues. Germline values: CDR1 SGHTA, CDR2 FQGNSA. Trimming cost V 6 bases and J 10 bases, with 18 bases left between them. CDR3 coding DNA: TGTGCCAGCAGGCAAGGTCCAACCAGAGGAAAACTGTTTTTT. Translating gives CASRQGPTRGKLFF.

This chain connects TRBV4-2 to TRBJ1-1; D may be TRBD1 (5 bases). The CDR3 totals 15 residues. The V end was cut by 0 bases, the J end by 4 bases, with 12 bases between. CDR1 and CDR2 from the germline V gene are LGHNA and YNFKEQ. CDR3 in amino acids: CASSQDPRGVTEAFF. CDR3 DNA: TGTGCCAGCAGCCAAGATCCCCGGGGGGTCACTGAAGCTTTCTTT.

V usage is TRBV18 and J usage is TRBJ1-1; no clear D gene. The CDR3 consists of 13 residues. CDR1 is KGHSH and CDR2 is LQKENI in the germline V gene. V was trimmed by 3 bases and J by 4 bases, leaving 9 bases between them. Here the CDR3 DNA reads TGTGCCAGCTCACCTCACCCGGGCACTGAAGCTTTCTTT. Translation: CASSPHPGTEAFF. The whole variable domain, filled in from reference TRBV18 and TRBJ1-1, reads NAGVMQNPRHLVRRRGQEARLRCSPMKGHSHVYWYRQLPEEGLKFMVYLQKENIIDESGMPKERFSAEFPKEGPSILRIQQVVRGDSAAYFCASSPHPGTEAFFGQGTRLTVV.

This clone was observed a single time. A read error may account for a junction end that differs from germline. Other DNA sequences within the sample encode an identical CDR3. V gene TRBV7-2 combines with J gene TRBJ2-7; 7 bases map to TRBD1. Germline assignment: CDR1 SGHTA and CDR2 FQGNSA. The CDR3 covers 14 residues. The CDR3 nucleotides are TGTGCCAGCAGCTTAAAGGGGGCACTCTGGGAGCAATACTTC. Amino acids: CASSLKGALWEQYF.

J is TRBJ2-7 and V is TRBV6-1, with D possibly matching TRBD1 (5 bases). Trimming cost V 5 bases and J 6 bases, with 17 bases left between them. This CDR3 comprises 14 residues. CDR1 and CDR2 from the germline V gene are MNHNS and SASEGT. DNA of the CDR3: TGTGCCAGCAGTTCCTATGATAGGGGTTCCGAGCAGTACTTC. Protein product: CASSSYDRGSEQYF.

This clone has more than one count but fewer than ten. This rearrangement joins TRBV29-1 to TRBJ2-1, with TRBD1 matching 7 bases. V gave up 5 bases and J gave up 4 bases; unmatched junction bases: 11. The germline gives CDR1 SQVTM, CDR2 ANQGSEA. The length of the CDR3 is 15 residues. The CDR3 DNA follows: TGCAGCGTTTATATCCGGGACAGACTTTACAATGAGCAGTTCTTC. It encodes CSVYIRDRLYNEQFF.

This chain uses TRBV15 with TRBJ1-1; D is unclear. CDR3 size: 12 residues. Between the trimmed V and J ends, which lost 5 bases and 3 bases, there was a span of 7 bases. Germline V gives CDR1 LNHNV, CDR2 YYDKDF (reference sequence). The CDR3 DNA reads TGTGCCACCAGCGTACCGGACACTGAAGCTTTCTTT. This translates into CATSVPDTEAFF.

This clone was counted a single time. V gene TRBV4-2 combines with J gene TRBJ1-3; D is perhaps TRBD1 (5 bases). Trimming pared 0 bases from V and 4 bases from J, leaving 13 bases between. Germline V gene lookup returns CDR1 LGHNA and CDR2 YNFKEQ. The CDR3 is 16 residues long. DNA of the CDR3: TGTGCCAGCAGCCAAGATACTCAGGGATCAGGAAACACCATATATTTT. The encoded protein is CASSQDTQGSGNTIYF.

This chain joins TRBV11-2 and TRBJ2-1, with D tentatively TRBD2 (5 bases). The CDR3 length is 12 residues. V was pared by 5 bases and J by 5 bases, with 7 bases between. Germline V gene lookup returns CDR1 SGHAT and CDR2 FQNNGV. The CDR3 protein is CASSVSDNEQFF. The CDR3 coding sequence is TGTGCCAGCAGCGTTAGCGACAATGAGCAGTTCTTC.

This clone was detected only once. The V and J genes are TRBV27 and TRBJ2-1; perhaps TRBD1 as D (5 bases). Looked up from germline, CDR1 is MNHEY and CDR2 is SMNVEV (reference sequence). The CDR3 covers 12 residues. V lost 6 bases to trimming and J lost 10 bases, with 13 bases between them. The CDR3 is CASRTRVGEQFF. CDR3 in DNA: TGTGCCAGCAGGACCAGGGTAGGCGAGCAGTTCTTC.

The gene calls are TRBV6-6 and TRBJ2-1, with D possibly being TRBD2 (7 bases). The CDR3 extends over 14 amino acids. Deletions cut 0 bases from V and 9 bases from J, with 12 bases between. Germline CDR1 and CDR2: MNHNY and SVGAGI (reference sequence). The CDR3 nucleotides are TGTGCCAGCAGTTACTCGGGGGGGCGGGGTGAGCAGTTCTTC. Amino acid sequence: CASSYSGGRGEQFF.